These T cell receptor beta chains were read from a single sample in a study of identical twins. TCRdb re-analysed the 5' RACE reads in MiXCR, keeping a single row per CDR3 protein. The profile shows roughly 290,000 distinct CDR3 sequences, less than 9.5% of them singletons. The same specimen was also included in a second study, on yellow fever vaccine responses in identical twins.

The sequenced sample was CD8+ T cells sorted from blood. These receptors were taken from a woman younger than 35 in good health. CDR3s include the opening cysteine and the closing phenylalanine or tryptophan. Fields, in order: J gene, clone size, D gene, V gene, CDR3 DNA, CDR3 protein. The D gene is left open where the match is weak. Rows may omit the clone size; those that give it use once, few, many or a size class.

j_gene: TRBJ2-7
abundance: many
d_gene: TRBD2
v_gene: TRBV7-2
CDR3nt: TGTGCCAGCAGCTGGGACTACAATCTCGAGCAGTACTTC
CDR3aa: CASSWDYNLEQYF

j_gene: TRBJ2-7
abundance: many
d_gene: NA
v_gene: TRBV29-1
CDR3nt: TGCAGCGGGACTGGGTCTTACGAGCAGTACTTC
CDR3aa: CSGTGSYEQYF

j_gene: TRBJ2-1
abundance: many
d_gene: NA
v_gene: TRBV29-1
CDR3nt: TGCAGCGTTGAAGAATCTTGGGGAAATGAGCAGTTCTTC
CDR3aa: CSVEESWGNEQFF

j_gene: TRBJ2-7
abundance: many
d_gene: NA
v_gene: TRBV24-1
CDR3nt: TGTGCCACCAGTGAAACGGGCTACGAGCAGTACTTC
CDR3aa: CATSETGYEQYF

j_gene: TRBJ2-3
abundance: few
d_gene: TRBD1
v_gene: TRBV7-9
CDR3nt: TGTGCCGGGGACAGGGGCGCAGATACGCAGTATTTT
CDR3aa: CAGDRGADTQYF

j_gene: TRBJ2-3
abundance: NA
d_gene: NA
v_gene: TRBV20-1
CDR3nt: TGCAGTGCTAGAGATAGTGCCAGGGTGGGCACAGATACGCAGTATTTT
CDR3aa: CSARDSARVGTDTQYF

j_gene: TRBJ2-2
abundance: many
d_gene: NA
v_gene: TRBV9
CDR3nt: TGTGCCAGCAGCGTAGCAAGAACCCGGGGAAACACCGGGGAGCTGTTTTTT
CDR3aa: CASSVARTRGNTGELFF

j_gene: TRBJ2-5
abundance: NA
d_gene: NA
v_gene: TRBV12-3/TRBV12-4
CDR3nt: TGTGCCAGCAGGGATTTCCGAGAGACCCAGTACTTC
CDR3aa: CASRDFRETQYF

j_gene: TRBJ2-5
abundance: NA
d_gene: NA
v_gene: TRBV15
CDR3nt: TGTGCCACCAGCAGAGAAGGCAGGGATGGTCGAGAGACCCAGTACTTC
CDR3aa: CATSREGRDGRETQYF

j_gene: TRBJ1-1
abundance: once
d_gene: TRBD1
v_gene: TRBV2
CDR3nt: TGTGCCAGCTGCGCAACCGGGACAGGGGCCCCTCTGAACACTGAAGCTTTCTTT
CDR3aa: CASCATGTGAPLNTEAFF

j_gene: TRBJ2-7
abundance: NA
d_gene: NA
v_gene: TRBV28
CDR3nt: TGTGCCAGTGGGGCAGGGTCCTACGAGCAGTACTTC
CDR3aa: CASGAGSYEQYF

j_gene: TRBJ1-6
abundance: many
d_gene: NA
v_gene: TRBV9
CDR3nt: TGTGCCAGCAGCGTAGAGCGGAATAATTCACCCCTCCACTTT
CDR3aa: CASSVERNNSPLHF

j_gene: TRBJ2-3
abundance: many
d_gene: NA
v_gene: TRBV24-1
CDR3nt: TGTGCCACCAGTGAGCGGTTCCGGGTAGATACGCAGTATTTT
CDR3aa: CATSERFRVDTQYF

j_gene: TRBJ2-2
abundance: few
d_gene: TRBD1
v_gene: TRBV5-6
CDR3nt: TGTGCCAGCAGCGCAACAGTATGGGGACAGGGTTTCACCGGGGAGCTGTTTTTT
CDR3aa: CASSATVWGQGFTGELFF

j_gene: TRBJ1-4
abundance: few
d_gene: NA
v_gene: TRBV7-6
CDR3nt: TGTGCCAGCAGCGGACCTAATGAAAAACTGTTTTTT
CDR3aa: CASSGPNEKLFF

j_gene: TRBJ2-1
abundance: NA
d_gene: NA
v_gene: TRBV5-1
CDR3nt: TGCGCCAGCAGCTTGGGACGCCCCATTGAGCACTTCTTC
CDR3aa: CASSLGRPIEHFF

j_gene: TRBJ2-3
abundance: NA
d_gene: TRBD2
v_gene: TRBV12-3/TRBV12-4
CDR3nt: TGTGCCAGCAGTCCCACTAGCGGGGGGACCACAGATACGCAGTATTTT
CDR3aa: CASSPTSGGTTDTQYF

j_gene: TRBJ2-2
abundance: NA
d_gene: NA
v_gene: TRBV24-1
CDR3nt: TGTGCCACCAGTGATCGGACCGAGCTGTTTTTT
CDR3aa: CATSDRTELFF

j_gene: TRBJ1-3
abundance: NA
d_gene: TRBD1
v_gene: TRBV7-9
CDR3nt: TGTGCCAGCAGCGGACAGGGGGCAGCTGGAAACACCATATATTTT
CDR3aa: CASSGQGAAGNTIYF

j_gene: TRBJ1-2
abundance: NA
d_gene: NA
v_gene: TRBV6-5
CDR3nt: TGTGCCAGCAGTTCGGGGGGGAAAAACTATGGCTACACCTTC
CDR3aa: CASSSGGKNYGYTF

j_gene: TRBJ2-5
abundance: NA
d_gene: TRBD2
v_gene: TRBV29-1
CDR3nt: TGCAGCGTTGTACAAACGCTAGCGGGCCAACAAGAGACCCAGTACTTC
CDR3aa: CSVVQTLAGQQETQYF

j_gene: TRBJ2-7
abundance: many
d_gene: NA
v_gene: TRBV28
CDR3nt: TGCGCCAGCAGCTCACGGGACCTCACCTACGAGCAGTACTTC
CDR3aa: CASSSRDLTYEQYF

j_gene: TRBJ2-3
abundance: many
d_gene: TRBD1
v_gene: TRBV11-2
CDR3nt: TGTGCCAGCAGCTTCCAGGACAGGGCTAGCACAGATACGCAGTATTTT
CDR3aa: CASSFQDRASTDTQYF

j_gene: TRBJ2-1
abundance: few
d_gene: TRBD2
v_gene: TRBV20-1
CDR3nt: TGCAGTGCAACTCACGGACTAGCGGGCGCTGGGGAACAGTTCTTC
CDR3aa: CSATHGLAGAGEQFF

j_gene: TRBJ2-7
abundance: few
d_gene: NA
v_gene: TRBV12-3/TRBV12-4
CDR3nt: TGTGCCAGCAGTTGGGGGGACTCCTACGAGCAGTACTTC
CDR3aa: CASSWGDSYEQYF

j_gene: TRBJ2-7
abundance: NA
d_gene: NA
v_gene: TRBV5-1
CDR3nt: TGCGCCAGCAGCTTGTACTGGGACCGGGACTACGAGCAGTACTTC
CDR3aa: CASSLYWDRDYEQYF

j_gene: TRBJ2-7
abundance: few
d_gene: NA
v_gene: TRBV20-1
CDR3nt: TGCAGTGCTCTCAGGGGCAGTGGTACCTACGAGCAGTACTTC
CDR3aa: CSALRGSGTYEQYF

j_gene: TRBJ2-7
abundance: many
d_gene: NA
v_gene: TRBV6-2/TRBV6-3
CDR3nt: TGTGCCAGCAGTCACCCGGACAGAAGAGAGAGCTCCTACGAGCAGTACTTC
CDR3aa: CASSHPDRRESSYEQYF

j_gene: TRBJ2-2
abundance: NA
d_gene: TRBD1
v_gene: TRBV30
CDR3nt: TGTGCCTGGAGTGTACGTGACAGGGGTCCAACCGGGGAGCTGTTTTTT
CDR3aa: CAWSVRDRGPTGELFF

j_gene: TRBJ1-2
abundance: many
d_gene: TRBD1
v_gene: TRBV2
CDR3nt: TGTGCCAGCTGGAGACAGGGGTATGGCTACACCTTC
CDR3aa: CASWRQGYGYTF

j_gene: TRBJ2-3
abundance: NA
d_gene: TRBD2
v_gene: TRBV7-8
CDR3nt: TGTGCCAGCAGCCCCAACCCTAGCGGGGGGACAGATACGCAGTATTTT
CDR3aa: CASSPNPSGGTDTQYF

j_gene: TRBJ2-7
abundance: NA
d_gene: TRBD2
v_gene: TRBV5-1
CDR3nt: TGCGCCAGCAGACCTGGACTAGCGGGGGACTACGAGCAGTACTTC
CDR3aa: CASRPGLAGDYEQYF

j_gene: TRBJ2-7
abundance: few
d_gene: TRBD1
v_gene: TRBV29-1
CDR3nt: TGCAGCGCATGGGGCTCCGGGACAGGGCTTAGGAGGGCCGAGCAGTACTTC
CDR3aa: CSAWGSGTGLRRAEQYF

j_gene: TRBJ2-1
abundance: many
d_gene: TRBD2
v_gene: TRBV6-4
CDR3nt: TGTGCCAGCAGTGACACTAGCGGGAGCTCCTACAATGAGCAGTTCTTC
CDR3aa: CASSDTSGSSYNEQFF

j_gene: TRBJ1-5
abundance: few
d_gene: NA
v_gene: TRBV12-3/TRBV12-4
CDR3nt: TGTGCCAGCAGCGGCAGGGATAGCGCTTCTCAGCCCCAGCATTTT
CDR3aa: CASSGRDSASQPQHF

j_gene: TRBJ2-7
abundance: NA
d_gene: NA
v_gene: TRBV4-2
CDR3nt: TGTGCCAGCAGCCAACCGGGTTGGGAGCAGTACTTC
CDR3aa: CASSQPGWEQYF

j_gene: TRBJ2-5
abundance: few
d_gene: NA
v_gene: TRBV5-4
CDR3nt: TGTGCCAGCAGCTTAAATGGTCGGGGGCAGTGGGAAGAGACCCAGTACTTC
CDR3aa: CASSLNGRGQWEETQYF

j_gene: TRBJ2-7
abundance: few
d_gene: TRBD1
v_gene: TRBV7-9
CDR3nt: TGTGCCAGCAGCTCTACAGGGGAAAACCCCTACGAGCAGTACTTC
CDR3aa: CASSSTGENPYEQYF

j_gene: TRBJ1-4
abundance: NA
d_gene: NA
v_gene: TRBV6-5
CDR3nt: TGTGCCAGCAGTTCCAGGGGAACTAATGAAAAACTGTTTTTT
CDR3aa: CASSSRGTNEKLFF

j_gene: TRBJ2-1
abundance: few
d_gene: NA
v_gene: TRBV29-1
CDR3nt: TGCAGCGTCCCTCGGTTATGGAATGAGCAGTTCTTC
CDR3aa: CSVPRLWNEQFF

j_gene: TRBJ2-1
abundance: NA
d_gene: TRBD2
v_gene: TRBV10-2
CDR3nt: TGCGCCAGCAGTGAAACTAGCGAGAGTGGGTACAATGAGCAGTTCTTC
CDR3aa: CASSETSESGYNEQFF

j_gene: TRBJ2-7
abundance: few
d_gene: TRBD2
v_gene: TRBV20-1
CDR3nt: TGCAGTGCTAGGACCGGGGGGGGGCCCTACGAGCAGTACTTC
CDR3aa: CSARTGGGPYEQYF

j_gene: TRBJ1-2
abundance: few
d_gene: NA
v_gene: TRBV27
CDR3nt: TGTGCCAGCGGCTTTAAGCAGGGGATACATGGCTACACCTTC
CDR3aa: CASGFKQGIHGYTF

j_gene: TRBJ2-4
abundance: many
d_gene: TRBD2
v_gene: TRBV2
CDR3nt: TGTGCCAGCAGTGGTTTAGCGGGATCCAAAAACATTCAGTACTTC
CDR3aa: CASSGLAGSKNIQYF

j_gene: TRBJ2-1
abundance: NA
d_gene: NA
v_gene: TRBV6-2/TRBV6-3
CDR3nt: TGTGCCAGCAGTTACACCAAAGAGGGGAATAAGCAGTTCTTC
CDR3aa: CASSYTKEGNKQFF

j_gene: TRBJ2-1
abundance: NA
d_gene: TRBD1
v_gene: TRBV30
CDR3nt: TGTGCCTGGAGTGTGGGGACAGGGATTTTTGAGCAGTTCTTC
CDR3aa: CAWSVGTGIFEQFF

j_gene: TRBJ1-2
abundance: NA
d_gene: NA
v_gene: TRBV29-1
CDR3nt: TGCAGCGCCGCAGCAGGGACTGCCGGCTACACCTTC
CDR3aa: CSAAAGTAGYTF

j_gene: TRBJ2-3
abundance: NA
d_gene: NA
v_gene: TRBV7-3
CDR3nt: TGTGCCAGCAGCGGTAGCGGCGCTAGCACAGATACGCAGTATTTT
CDR3aa: CASSGSGASTDTQYF

j_gene: TRBJ2-7
abundance: NA
d_gene: TRBD2
v_gene: TRBV20-1
CDR3nt: TGCAGTGCTAGAGATCCGGGACTAGCAGTACACGAGCAGTACTTC
CDR3aa: CSARDPGLAVHEQYF

j_gene: TRBJ2-1
abundance: few
d_gene: NA
v_gene: TRBV20-1
CDR3nt: TGCAGTGCTGGGGACAATGAGCAGTTCTTC
CDR3aa: CSAGDNEQFF

j_gene: TRBJ2-3
abundance: NA
d_gene: NA
v_gene: TRBV5-5
CDR3nt: TGTGCCAGCAGCTGGCCCCCGGCAGGACCCAGGACAGATACGCAGTATTTT
CDR3aa: CASSWPPAGPRTDTQYF

j_gene: TRBJ2-4
abundance: NA
d_gene: NA
v_gene: TRBV28
CDR3nt: TGTGCCAGCAGTCCCCCCCGAGGGATGAACATTCAGTACTTC
CDR3aa: CASSPPRGMNIQYF

j_gene: TRBJ2-7
abundance: many
d_gene: NA
v_gene: TRBV4-3
CDR3nt: TGCGCCAGCAGCCAAGACTATTGGGGATCCTACGAGCAGTACTTC
CDR3aa: CASSQDYWGSYEQYF

j_gene: TRBJ2-7
abundance: NA
d_gene: TRBD1
v_gene: TRBV3-1
CDR3nt: TGTGCCAGCAGCCAAGGTCCGGGACAGGGCTACGAGCAGTACTTC
CDR3aa: CASSQGPGQGYEQYF

j_gene: TRBJ2-3
abundance: few
d_gene: TRBD2
v_gene: TRBV10-2
CDR3nt: TGCGCCAGCAGTGAGGATCTAGCGGGAGATACGCAGTATTTT
CDR3aa: CASSEDLAGDTQYF

j_gene: TRBJ2-1
abundance: few
d_gene: TRBD2
v_gene: TRBV6-1
CDR3nt: TGTGCCAGCAGTCCCGAGAGCGGGGGGGGTGGCAATGAGCAGTTCTTC
CDR3aa: CASSPESGGGGNEQFF

j_gene: TRBJ2-7
abundance: many
d_gene: NA
v_gene: TRBV4-3
CDR3nt: TGCGCCAGCAGCCAAGTTACAGGCCCTGCCTACGAGCAGTACTTC
CDR3aa: CASSQVTGPAYEQYF

j_gene: TRBJ2-1
abundance: many
d_gene: NA
v_gene: TRBV6-5
CDR3nt: TGTGCCAGCAGTTACTCTGCAGGCGGAGGTGAGCAGTTCTTC
CDR3aa: CASSYSAGGGEQFF

j_gene: TRBJ2-5
abundance: many
d_gene: TRBD1
v_gene: TRBV27
CDR3nt: TGTGCCAGCAGTTCAACTCGGACAGGGAGGATAGAGACCCAGTACTTC
CDR3aa: CASSSTRTGRIETQYF